Shown below are 12 T cell receptor beta chains from a single sample sequenced in a study of T-cell reconstitution after alpha-beta-depleted transplantation in children. For TCRbeta, the library was prepared with unique molecular identifiers. TCRdb ran MiXCR on the PCR reads and lists one entry per CDR3 protein. Here the sample spans 700,000 to 950,000 distinct CDR3 sequences, roughly 15% being singletons. The specimen was PBMCs, mostly from graft donor cells, collected 360 days after TCRalphabeta/CD19-depleted stem cell transplant. The receptors were sampled from a male patient under 18 who had a stem cell transplant for acute lymphoblastic leukemia, so the T cells may come from the graft donor.

This clonotype was detected a few times. The rearrangement joins TRBV5-1 to TRBJ2-1, with TRBD2 identical over 10 bases. Trimming took 4 bases from V and 8 from J; bases not matched to a gene: 12. The germline V gene encodes CDR1 SGHRS and CDR2 YFSETQ. The CDR3 loop spans 16 amino acids. This CDR3 is CASSPGETSGFHEQFF. In DNA, the CDR3 is TGCGCCAGCAGCCCGGGGGAGACTAGCGGGTTCCATGAGCAGTTCTTC.

The V gene is TRBV7-2, the J gene TRBJ2-4; D is unclear. From germline, CDR1 is SGHTA and CDR2 FQGNSA. The CDR3 runs to 13 residues. V was clipped by 5 bases and J by 5 bases, with 10 bases between them. In DNA form, the CDR3 reads TGTGCCAGCAGCCCCTCCCCTCAAAACATTCAGTACTTC. Protein sequence: CASSPSPQNIQYF.

This clonotype showed up just a few times. The rearrangement joins TRBV7-2 to TRBJ2-7; D could derive from TRBD1 or TRBD2 (5 bases each). Germline V gene data show CDR1 as SGHTA and CDR2 as FQGNSA. The CDR3 runs to 17 residues. The V end was cut by 6 bases, the J end by 0 bases, with 21 bases between. This chain's CDR3 is CASRYRGTRRPSYEQYF. CDR3 bases: TGTGCCAGCAGATATAGGGGAACTAGGCGACCCTCCTACGAGCAGTACTTC.

This clonotype appeared many times. The chain joins TRBV5-8 to TRBJ2-5; D perhaps matches TRBD1 (5 bases). Trimming removed 6 bases at V and 4 bases at J, with 13 bases between. The CDR3 is made up of 13 amino acids. Germline loops: CDR1 SGHTS, CDR2 YDEGEE. The CDR3 DNA reads TGTGCCAGCAAGGGCAGGGTCCGAGAGACCCAGTACTTC. It yields the protein CASKGRVRETQYF.

The rearrangement joins TRBV7-9 to TRBJ1-5, with D unclear. The V end lost 8 bases, the J end lost 7 bases, and 15 bases lay between the germline ends. CDR1 and CDR2 from the germline V gene are SEHNR and FQNEAQ (reference sequence). The CDR3 contains 13 residues. CDR3: CASGRTAQQPQHF. In DNA form, the CDR3 reads TGTGCCAGCGGCCGTACAGCACAGCAGCCCCAGCATTTT. Full variable domain (missing parts from reference TRBV7-9 and TRBJ1-5): DTGVSQNPRHKITKRGQNVTFRCDPISEHNRLYWYRQTLGQGPEFLTYFQNEAQLEKSRLLSDRFSAERPKGSFSTLEIQRTEQGDSAMYLCASGRTAQQPQHFGDGTRLSIL.

This chain joins TRBV6-1 and TRBJ2-3, with no clear D. Germline CDR1 and CDR2: MNHNS and SASEGT. V shed 0 bases and J shed 2 bases, with 9 bases lying between them. The CDR3 is 15 amino acids. CDR3 amino acids: CASSEAGGTTDTQYF. The CDR3 nucleotides are TGTGCCAGCAGTGAAGCCGGCGGTACCACAGATACGCAGTATTTT.

This clonotype appeared a few times. The chain combines TRBV5-1 with TRBJ2-3; a possible D gene is TRBD2 (6 bases). V was trimmed by 4 bases and J by 6 bases, leaving 15 bases between them. CDR3 length equals 14 residues. Germline V CDR1 and CDR2: SGHRS, YFSETQ. The CDR3 reads CASSLLGLPDTQYF. For the CDR3, the DNA is TGCGCCAGCAGCCTCCTGGGACTCCCGGATACGCAGTATTTT.

As for this clonotype: Mismatch with germline at one junction end may stem from a read error. The J gene is TRBJ2-2, the V gene TRBV9; TRBD2 matches at 7 bases. The germline gives CDR1 SGDLS, CDR2 YYNGEE. This CDR3 is built from 15 residues. For the CDR3, the DNA is TGTGCCAGCGGCGTCGGACTAGTCGACACCGGGGAGCTGTTTTTT. This translates into CASGVGLVDTGELFF.

V is TRBV27 and J is TRBJ2-2; no definite D call. Trimming took 9 bases from V and 0 from J, leaving 8 bases between them. This CDR3 region has 13 residues. Germline CDR1 MNHEY, CDR2 SMNVEV (reference sequence). CDR3 bases: TGTGCCAGTCAGGCCACGAACACCGGGGAGCTGTTTTTT. It codes for CASQATNTGELFF.

This clonotype was seen more than once but under ten times. The V call is TRBV12-3 or TRBV12-4, the J call TRBJ2-7, with no clear D. CDR3 length equals 13 residues. V lost 6 bases and J 0 bases, leaving 9 bases between the germline ends. The CDR3 DNA reads as TGTGCCAGCAGGACCGACACCTCCTACGAGCAGTACTTC. Translation gives CASRTDTSYEQYF.

The V call is TRBV15, the J call TRBJ2-7; TRBD2 matches at 8 bases. Germline CDR1 LNHNV, CDR2 YYDKDF (reference sequence). This CDR3 has 18 residues. The J segment lost 1 base and the V segment lost 0 bases, leaving 11 bases of the junction unmatched. In DNA form, the CDR3 reads TGTGCCACCAGCAGAGATCCTCGGCTAGCGGGCGCGTCCTACGAGCAGTACTTC. Translating gives CATSRDPRLAGASYEQYF.

This clonotype was counted between two and nine times. The chain combines TRBV20-1 with TRBJ2-1; D may match TRBD1 or TRBD2 (5 bases each). CDR3 size: 15 residues. Trimming cost V 5 bases and J 2 bases, with 16 bases left between them. Germline V gives CDR1 DFQATT, CDR2 SNEGSKA (reference sequence). The CDR3 is CSAWSRDHPYNEQFF. The CDR3 DNA follows: TGCAGTGCTTGGTCCCGGGACCATCCCTACAATGAGCAGTTCTTC.